What follows are 26 T cell receptor beta chains derived from one specimen sequenced in a study of T cell repertoires in cytomegalovirus infection. TCRdb used MiXCR to reprocess the reads, holding one entry per CDR3 protein. There are 110,000 to 150,000 distinct CDR3 sequences in the sample; about 6.1% occur only once, and approximately 19% lies in the top ten. Sequencing was carried out using PBMCs. The origin of the receptors is a human donor in good health (CMV status not recorded). Some clones in this sample may be carry-over from other donors' samples.

This chain joins TRBV20-1 and TRBJ2-7, with 8 bases identical to TRBD1. Germline trimming cut 2 bases from V and 2 bases from J; bases unmatched to any gene: 2. CDR3 length: 13 amino acids. Germline V gene sequence: CDR1 DFQATT, CDR2 SNEGSKA (reference sequence). CDR3 coding DNA: TGCAGTGCTAGATGGACAGGGACCTACGAGCAGTACTTC. Encoded protein: CSARWTGTYEQYF.

A single count supports this clonotype. This may stem from a read error, because a much larger clone lies one nucleotide away. The chain is built from TRBV12-3 or TRBV12-4 and TRBJ2-7, with D tentatively TRBD2 (5 bases). The CDR3 is made up of 14 amino acids. The CDR3 loop is CPSSLAPQYVEQYF. For the CDR3, the DNA is TGTCCCAGCAGTTTAGCGCCCCAGTACGTCGAGCAGTACTTC.

In its sample, this clonotype was seen many times. The J gene is TRBJ1-1, the V gene TRBV18; tentatively, D is TRBD1 (6 bases). The CDR3 is 16 amino acids. Between the trimmed V and J ends, which lost 3 bases and 5 bases, there was a span of 19 bases. Germline V CDR1 and CDR2: KGHSH, LQKENI. Written as DNA, the CDR3 is TGTGCCAGCTCACCCTCCGGACAGCCCCGGGGAACTGAAGCTTTCTTT. It translates to CASSPSGQPRGTEAFF.

A word on this clonotype: An end of the junction differs from the germline gene, which may be a read error. The chain links TRBV12-3 or TRBV12-4 to TRBJ2-2; TRBD2 might be the D (6 bases). The CDR3 has 15 residues. CDR3 in DNA: TGTGCCAGCAGTTTAATGGCGGGAAAACACCGGGGAGCTGTTTTT. This translates into CASSLMAGKHRGAVF.

Only a few counts were recorded for this clonotype. The gene calls are TRBV29-1 and TRBJ2-1, with 13 positions matching TRBD2. V gave up 6 bases and J gave up 6 bases; unmatched junction bases: 5. There are 14 residues in the CDR3. Germline CDR1 and CDR2: SQVTM and ANQGSEA. The CDR3 protein is CSVLTSGGTNEQFF. The CDR3 DNA reads as TGCAGCGTGCTGACTAGCGGGGGGACCAATGAGCAGTTCTTC.

This clonotype appeared a single time. The V call is TRBV5-6, the J call TRBJ2-1; D call uncertain. This CDR3 comprises 13 residues. Germline CDR1 SGHDT, CDR2 YYEEEE. The V end lost 5 bases, the J end lost 10 bases, and 16 bases lay between the germline ends. The CDR3 DNA sequence: TGTGCCAGCAGTCCGGGCGCAGCGAACGAGCAGTTCTTC. This translates into CASSPGAANEQFF. The variable domain in full, completed from reference TRBV5-6 and TRBJ2-1, reads DAGVTQSPTHLIKTRGQQVTLRCSPKSGHDTVSWYQQALGQGPQFIFQYYEEEERQRGNFPDRFSGHQFPNYSSELNVNALLLGDSALYLCASSPGAANEQFFGPGTRLTVL.

This chain links TRBV29-1 with TRBJ2-1; 7 nucleotides align to TRBD1. With 4 bases clipped from V and 6 bases from J, the junction kept 9 bases outside the gene matches. CDR1 and CDR2 from the germline V gene are SQVTM and ANQGSEA. The CDR3 sequence is 14 residues long. CDR3 in amino acids: CSVGVQGVRNEQFF. The CDR3 nucleotides read TGCAGCGTTGGGGTCCAGGGGGTGCGCAATGAGCAGTTCTTC.

In this sample, this clonotype turned up many times. The rearrangement links TRBV28 to TRBJ2-1, with 11 nucleotides matching TRBD2. Losses at the gene ends were 6 bases for V and 5 bases for J; bases not matched to a gene: 0. The CDR3 is 13 amino acids. Germline loops: CDR1 MDHEN, CDR2 SYDVKM. In DNA form, the CDR3 reads TGTGCCAGCAGGACTAGCGGGGACAATGAGCAGTTCTTC. Translation gives CASRTSGDNEQFF.

The rearrangement links TRBV10-2 to TRBJ1-3; D ambiguous. The V gene lost 2 bases and the J gene lost 2 bases, with 7 bases spanning the gap. The germline V gene has CDR1 WSHSY and CDR2 SAAADI. The CDR3 totals 14 residues. CDR3 nucleotides: TGCGCCAGCAGTGAGGGGGTAACTGGAAACACCATATATTTT. The encoded protein is CASSEGVTGNTIYF.

This clonotype was seen ten or more times. The CDR3 region is CASSLREHSTNEKLFF. Written as DNA, the CDR3 is TGTGCCAGCAGCTTGCGGGAACACTCAACTAATGAAAAACTGTTTTTT. The chain employs TRBV7-8 and TRBJ1-4; the D is unclear. V was clipped by 3 bases and J by 0 bases, with 11 bases between them. This CDR3 comprises 16 residues. Germline CDR1 SGHVS, CDR2 FQNEAQ.

This clonotype was seen many times. The chain joins TRBV20-1 to TRBJ1-5, with D perhaps matching TRBD1 (5 bases). The V end was cut by 5 bases, the J end by 5 bases, with 10 bases between. CDR3 length: 12 amino acids. The V gene's germline CDR1 is DFQATT and CDR2 SNEGSKA (reference sequence). The CDR3 DNA reads as TGCAGTGCTGATGACAGCTATCAGCCCCAGCATTTT. Encoded protein: CSADDSYQPQHF.

This clonotype was observed a few times. This rearrangement joins TRBV12-3 or TRBV12-4 to TRBJ1-1; D unresolved. This CDR3 region has 13 residues. V lost 3 bases and J 1 base, leaving 6 bases between the germline ends. This CDR3 reads CASSLLENTEAFF. The DNA of the CDR3 is TGTGCCAGCAGTTTGTTAGAGAACACTGAAGCTTTCTTT.

This clonotype occurred many times. This chain links TRBV28 with TRBJ1-4; TRBD1 is a possible D gene (5 bases). Germline CDR1 MDHEN, CDR2 SYDVKM. Between the trimmed V and J ends, which lost 5 bases and 6 bases, there was a span of 13 bases. The CDR3 runs to 14 residues. CDR3 bases: TGTGCCAGCAGTCCTGGGACTAACTATGAAAAACTGTTTTTT. This sequence encodes CASSPGTNYEKLFF.

DNA for the CDR3: TGCAGTGGGGCGGGGGCCGGGAACACTGAAGCTTTCTTT. Amino acids: CSGAGAGNTEAFF. The rearrangement links TRBV20-1 to TRBJ1-1, with a weak D call TRBD1 (6 bases). The CDR3 spans 13 residues. Germline loops: CDR1 DFQATT, CDR2 SNEGSKA (reference sequence). Trimming shortened V by 7 bases and J by 1 base, and 13 bases separated the two germline ends.

This clonotype was detected ten times or more. The chain links TRBV7-2 to TRBJ2-1, with 14 bases lining up with TRBD2. The ends lost 3 bases at V and 10 bases at J; junction bases unmatched: 8. Germline V gene sequence: CDR1 SGHTA, CDR2 FQGNSA. The CDR3 length is 16 residues. CDR3 DNA sequence: TGTGCCAGCAGCTTTCGACTAGCGGGGGGGCGGGCGGAGCAGTTCTTC. This gives the protein CASSFRLAGGRAEQFF.

This clonotype was recorded a few times. V usage is TRBV3-1 and J usage is TRBJ2-3; D remains ambiguous. Germline loops: CDR1 LGHDT, CDR2 YNNKEL (reference sequence). The CDR3 consists of 11 residues. V lost 4 bases and J lost 8, with 7 bases in between. This chain's CDR3 is CASSLHGTQYF. The CDR3 region has the DNA TGTGCCAGCAGCCTCCACGGTACGCAGTATTTT.

This clonotype was counted many times. The chain carries TRBV4-2 and TRBJ2-7; 7 bases are shared with TRBD2. V gave up 0 bases and J gave up 4 bases; unmatched junction bases: 6. Germline-derived CDR1 and CDR2 are LGHNA and YNFKEQ. The CDR3 runs to 15 residues. This CDR3 is CASSQEWDYQYEQYF. CDR3 nucleotide sequence: TGTGCCAGCAGCCAAGAGTGGGACTATCAATACGAGCAGTACTTC.

This chain connects TRBV18 to TRBJ1-2; TRBD1 aligns across 8 bases. With 4 bases clipped from V and 2 bases from J, the junction kept 6 bases outside the gene matches. The germline V gene encodes CDR1 KGHSH and CDR2 LQKENI. The CDR3 has 15 amino acids. The CDR3 loop reads CASSRSGQANYGYTF. CDR3 bases: TGTGCCAGCTCACGATCGGGACAGGCCAACTATGGCTACACCTTC.

A few counts support this clonotype. The rearrangement joins TRBV20-1 to TRBJ2-1; TRBD1 matches at 9 bases. Germline CDR1 and CDR2: DFQATT and SNEGSKA (reference sequence). The CDR3 extends over 16 amino acids. Unmatched junction bases numbered 8, after V lost 1 base and J lost 4 bases. CDR3 sequence (DNA): TGCAGTGCTAGAGTGGACAGGGGATCTCATTACAATGAGCAGTTCTTC. Translating gives CSARVDRGSHYNEQFF.

This clonotype was detected many times. The chain couples TRBV7-8 to TRBJ1-6, with a weak D call TRBD1 (5 bases). This CDR3 spans 18 amino acids. The germline CDR1 and CDR2 sequences are SGHVS and FQNEAQ. Between the trimmed V and J ends, which lost 5 bases and 0 bases, there was a span of 17 bases. The CDR3: CASSVGNRRSSYNSPLHF. The CDR3 region has the DNA TGTGCCAGCAGCGTAGGGAACAGGAGAAGCTCCTATAATTCACCCCTCCACTTT. Full variable domain (remainder filled in from reference TRBV7-8 and TRBJ1-6): GAGVSQSPRYKVAKRGQDVALRCDPISGHVSLFWYQQALGQGPEFLTYFQNEAQLDKSGLPSDRFFAERPEGSVSTLKIQRTQQEDSAVYLCASSVGNRRSSYNSPLHFGNGTRLTVT.

At least ten counts were recorded for this clonotype. V and J are TRBV7-2 and TRBJ2-3; tentatively, D is TRBD2 (7 bases). Germline assignment: CDR1 SGHTA and CDR2 FQGNSA. With 0 bases removed from V and 4 bases from J, the gap between germline ends came to 14 bases. This CDR3 comprises 16 residues. The CDR3 nucleotides read TGTGCCAGCAGCTTAGCAGGGGGGGGCCAGGCAGATACGCAGTATTTT. This encodes CASSLAGGGQADTQYF.

Details on this clonotype: This may stem from a read error, because a much larger clone lies one nucleotide away. This chain links TRBV5-1 with TRBJ1-3, with D perhaps TRBD1 (5 bases). The CDR3 contains 16 residues. Germline lookup yields CDR1 SGHRS and CDR2 YFSETQ. The CDR3 nucleotides read TGCGCCAGCAGCCCTAGTAGGGGAAACTCTGGAACCACCATATATTTT. The encoded protein is CASSPSRGNSGTTIYF.

This clonotype was recorded many times. The gene calls are TRBV7-8 and TRBJ2-1, with 8 bases identical to TRBD1. V was clipped by 1 base and J by 12 bases; unmatched bases: 29. Germline values: CDR1 SGHVS, CDR2 FQNEAQ. There are 21 residues in the CDR3. CDR3 bases: TGTGCCAGCAGCTTAGGCCCCCCTAGGCGCCCCGGGACAGGCGGCCGGATTTGGCAGTTCTTC. Amino acids: CASSLGPPRRPGTGGRIWQFF.

In this sample, this clonotype turned up many times. The gene calls are TRBV7-2 and TRBJ2-1; the match to TRBD2 covers 9 bases. Per germline, CDR1 SGHTA and CDR2 FQGNSA. The CDR3 covers 17 residues. V dropped 1 base and J dropped 5; count of bases not matched to a gene: 9. CDR3 sequence reads: CASSLGWSSGGNNEQFF. The CDR3 DNA is TGTGCCAGCAGCTTAGGGTGGAGTAGCGGGGGAAACAATGAGCAGTTCTTC.

This clonotype was seen many times. This chain uses TRBV5-5 with TRBJ2-3, with 8 nucleotides matching TRBD2. CDR1 and CDR2 from the germline V gene are SGHKS and YYEKEE (reference sequence). The ends lost 2 bases at V and 3 bases at J; junction bases unmatched: 8. This CDR3 has 16 amino acids. This CDR3 is CASSLSSSGGTDTQYF. The CDR3, as DNA: TGTGCCAGCAGCTTATCATCCAGCGGGGGTACAGATACGCAGTATTTT.

This clonotype turned up a few times. The rearrangement links TRBV27 to TRBJ2-7; the D is unclear. CDR3 length: 15 residues. Germline V gene data show CDR1 as MNHEY and CDR2 as SMNVEV (reference sequence). Trimming left V 2 bases short and J 3 bases short, with 14 bases between. The CDR3 reads CASSLGPPRYYEQYF. For the CDR3, the DNA is TGTGCCAGCAGTTTAGGTCCTCCACGATACTACGAGCAGTACTTC.